This T cell receptor beta chain was found in a study of T cells of healthy individuals. Trimming took 6 bases from V and 6 from J, leaving 6 bases between them. This CDR3 is built from 10 residues. Per the germline V gene, CDR1 is SQVTM and CDR2 is ANQGSEA. TCRdb re-called the 5' RACE reads through MiXCR, storing one row per CDR3 protein. Of over 95,000 distinct CDR3 sequences in the sample, approximately 15% were seen once. This sequence was found in a human donor in good health. The chain recombines TRBV29-1 with TRBJ2-4, with D uncertain. In DNA form, the CDR3 reads TGCAGCGTGAAAGGAAACATTCAGTACTTC. Its protein is CSVKGNIQYF.